This is a list of T cell receptor beta chains from one sample in a study of blood T cell repertoires in COVID-19. Only in-frame clones appear in the TCRdb table, and some are missing; sequencing was by immunoSEQ multiplex PCR. The sample holds 120,000 or so clones, roughly 72% seen once. Source material: peripheral blood. These receptors were obtained from a man in his 60s with acute or convalescent COVID-19. CDR3s include the opening cysteine and the closing phenylalanine or tryptophan. The D gene is left open where the match is weak. The listing skips clone size in some rows; elsewhere it reads once, few, many or a size class.

j_gene,abundance,v_gene,d_gene,CDR3aa,CDR3nt
TRBJ1-5,few,TRBV18,.,CASSQASGNQPQHF,TGTGCCAGCTCACAGGCAAGCGGCAATCAGCCCCAGCATTTT
TRBJ2-3,few,TRBV3-1/TRBV3-2,.,CASSDRLDTDTQYF,TGTGCCAGCAGCGACCGACTAGACACAGATACGCAGTATTTT
TRBJ2-1,.,TRBV18,.,CASSPLRDNEQFF,TGTGCCAGCTCCCCCTTGAGGGACAATGAGCAGTTCTTC
TRBJ2-7,.,TRBV7-8,TRBD1,CASSLDRAGEQYF,TGTGCCAGCAGCTTGGACAGGGCGGGCGAGCAGTACTTC
TRBJ1-4,.,TRBV7-9,TRBD1,CASSRTGTGEKLFF,TGTGCCAGCAGCCGGACAGGGACGGGTGAAAAACTGTTTTTT
TRBJ2-1,.,TRBV18,TRBD2,CASSPGVAGGPWNEQFF,TGTGCCAGCTCACCTGGTGTAGCGGGGGGGCCTTGGAATGAGCAGTTCTTC
TRBJ1-2,.,TRBV6-5,TRBD1,CASSSSGTGRYGYTF,TGTGCCAGCAGTTCCTCCGGGACAGGGAGATATGGCTACACCTTC
TRBJ2-6,.,TRBV2,TRBD1,CASIKGQDLWISGANVLTF,TGTGCCAGCATAAAGGGACAGGACCTTTGGATCTCTGGGGCCAACGTCCTGACTTTC
TRBJ2-5,.,TRBV2,TRBD1,CASSGSTGGETQYF,TGTGCCAGCAGCGGCAGTACAGGGGGAGAGACCCAGTACTTC
TRBJ2-2,.,TRBV27,TRBD2,CASNPAGGYTGELFF,TGTGCCAGCAACCCGGCGGGAGGGTACACCGGGGAGCTGTTTTTT
TRBJ2-3,.,TRBV11-2,.,CASLRGGSTDTQYF,TGTGCCAGCCTTCGAGGAGGAAGCACAGATACGCAGTATTTT
TRBJ2-3,.,TRBV7-9,TRBD2,CASSLGSSGRTDTQYF,TGTGCCAGCAGCTTAGGTAGTAGCGGGAGGACAGATACGCAGTATTTT
TRBJ1-4,.,TRBV10-3,.,CAISESTGGGEKLFF,TGTGCCATCAGTGAGTCGACTGGGGGCGGTGAAAAACTGTTTTTT
TRBJ2-4,once,TRBV19,TRBD1,CASSTETGEYF,TGTGCCAGTAGTACCGAGACAGGGGAGTACTTC
TRBJ2-2,.,TRBV5-1,TRBD2,CASHRPTSGPNTGELFF,TGCGCCAGCCACCGGCCGACTAGCGGACCGAACACCGGGGAGCTGTTTTTT
TRBJ2-1,.,TRBV7-2,.,CASSLGTERGLYNEQFF,TGTGCCAGCAGCTTAGGGACAGAACGCGGACTGTACAATGAGCAGTTCTTC
TRBJ2-1,.,TRBV29-1,TRBD2,CSTSGGRSSGNYNEQFF,TGCAGCACATCGGGGGGAAGGTCTAGCGGGAATTACAATGAGCAGTTCTTC
TRBJ2-7,few,TRBV6-2/TRBV6-3,TRBD1,CAGSPGQGYEQYF,TGTGCCGGTAGCCCGGGACAGGGCTACGAGCAGTACTTC
TRBJ2-1,.,TRBV11-3,TRBD2,CASSLRTSGGWSYNEQFF,TGTGCCAGCAGCCTCCGGACTAGCGGGGGGTGGTCCTACAATGAGCAGTTCTTC
TRBJ2-3,.,TRBV7-9,TRBD2,CASSLDTSADTQYF,TGTGCCAGCAGCTTAGATACTAGCGCAGATACGCAGTATTTT
TRBJ2-7,few,TRBV27,TRBD1,CASRSPGQGSTYEQYF,TGTGCCAGCCGATCTCCGGGACAGGGATCGACCTACGAGCAGTACTTC
TRBJ1-5,.,TRBV18,.,CASSLQASNQPQHF,TGTGCCAGCTCACTTCAGGCGTCCAATCAGCCCCAGCATTTT
TRBJ2-5,.,TRBV27,TRBD1,CASTPKPGQEETQYF,TGTGCCAGCACCCCAAAGCCGGGACAGGAAGAGACCCAGTACTTC
TRBJ1-3,.,TRBV2,TRBD1,CASREGQGKLSGNTIYF,TGTGCCAGCAGGGAGGGACAGGGGAAACTCTCTGGAAACACCATATATTTT
TRBJ2-2,.,TRBV29-1,TRBD1,CSVRRTGATGELFF,TGCAGCGTTAGAAGGACAGGGGCCACCGGGGAGCTGTTTTTT
TRBJ1-2,.,TRBV19,TRBD1,CASSIEDRAGGYTF,TGTGCCAGTAGTATAGAAGACAGGGCAGGTGGCTACACCTTC
TRBJ2-3,.,TRBV29-1,TRBD2,CSVDLLAGPIPDTQYF,TGCAGCGTTGATCTTCTAGCGGGGCCCATCCCAGATACGCAGTATTTT
TRBJ2-2,.,TRBV13,.,CASSLVRLPNTGELFF,TGTGCCAGCAGCTTAGTAAGACTACCGAACACCGGGGAGCTGTTTTTT
TRBJ1-1,.,TRBV7-9,.,CASSLTGVLNTEAFF,TGTGCCAGCAGCTTAACGGGGGTTTTGAACACTGAAGCTTTCTTT
TRBJ1-5,.,TRBV5-1,TRBD1,CASSPGGQGLYQPQHF,TGCGCCAGCAGCCCGGGGGGACAGGGGCTATATCAGCCCCAGCATTTT
TRBJ1-4,.,TRBV21-1,.,CASQGVNEKLFF,TGTGCCAGCCAGGGGGTTAATGAAAAACTGTTTTTT
TRBJ2-1,once,TRBV6-6,TRBD1,CASSYGTGTMYNEQFF,TGTGCCAGCAGTTACGGGACAGGGACTATGTACAATGAGCAGTTCTTC
TRBJ1-1,.,TRBV25-1,.,CASTITFGTEAFF,TGTGCCAGCACCATAACGTTTGGGACAGAAGCTTTCTTT
TRBJ2-7,few,TRBV30,.,CAWSVGSGLIYYEQYF,TGTGCCTGGAGTGTGGGGTCAGGGCTAATTTACTACGAGCAGTACTTC
TRBJ1-4,.,TRBV19,TRBD1,CASSHDREAEKLFF,TGTGCCAGTAGCCATGACAGGGAGGCTGAAAAACTGTTTTTT
TRBJ1-6,.,TRBV6-4,TRBD1,CASRATGNFNSPLHF,TGTGCCAGCAGGGCGACAGGGAATTTTAATTCACCCCTCCACTTT
TRBJ2-3,.,TRBV19,TRBD2,CASSIKGLSTDTQYF,TGTGCCAGTAGTATTAAGGGACTAAGCACAGATACGCAGTATTTT
TRBJ2-3,once,TRBV20-1,TRBD2,CSASFPSGGSSTDTQYF,TGCAGTGCTAGTTTTCCTTCCGGCGGGAGCTCCACAGATACGCAGTATTTT
TRBJ2-7,few,TRBV5-1,TRBD2,CASSLAPTSGGISYEQYF,TGCGCCAGCAGCTTGGCCCCGACTAGCGGGGGAATCTCCTACGAGCAGTACTTC
TRBJ2-1,.,TRBV5-1,TRBD2,CASSLASSGGLWNEQFF,TGCGCCAGCAGCTTGGCGTCTAGCGGGGGGCTCTGGAATGAGCAGTTCTTC
TRBJ1-6,.,TRBV3-1/TRBV3-2,.,CASSQAGDYNSPLHF,TGTGCCAGCAGCCAAGCAGGTGACTATAATTCACCCCTCCACTTT
TRBJ2-1,.,TRBV10-3,TRBD1,CAISGPDRAGNRGHNEQFF,TGTGCCATCAGTGGGCCGGACAGGGCCGGAAACCGGGGCCACAATGAGCAGTTCTTC
TRBJ2-5,once,TRBV19,TRBD2,CASSIYGRVGETQYF,TGTGCCAGTAGTATTTACGGGAGGGTAGGAGAGACCCAGTACTTC
TRBJ1-2,.,TRBV7-3,TRBD1,CASSLQGATNYGYTF,TGTGCCAGCAGCTTACAGGGGGCGACAAACTATGGCTACACCTTC
TRBJ2-2,few,TRBV5-1,TRBD1,CASSLLDRVIGELFF,TGCGCCAGCAGCTTATTAGACAGGGTTATCGGGGAGCTGTTTTTT
TRBJ2-1,.,TRBV20-1,TRBD1,CSASLQGVRNEQFF,TGCAGTGCTAGTTTACAGGGGGTTCGCAATGAGCAGTTCTTC
TRBJ1-2,.,TRBV5-6,.,CASSLMNREGYGYTF,TGTGCCAGCAGTCTCATGAACAGGGAGGGCTATGGCTACACCTTC
TRBJ2-2,once,TRBV2,TRBD2,CATFGLASGELFF,TGTGCCACCTTCGGACTAGCGTCTGGGGAGCTGTTTTTT
TRBJ1-5,.,TRBV7-9,.,CASSQQGVDNQPQHF,TGTGCCAGCAGCCAACAGGGAGTTGACAATCAGCCCCAGCATTTT
TRBJ1-4,.,TRBV27,.,CASTGGSEKLFF,TGTGCCAGCACGGGTGGCTCCGAAAAACTGTTTTTT
TRBJ2-1,.,TRBV24-1,TRBD2,CATSDFAGGVDEQFF,TGTGCCACCAGTGATTTTGCCGGGGGGGTCGATGAGCAGTTCTTC
TRBJ2-1,.,TRBV6-5,.,CASTRLGSYNEQFF,TGTGCCAGCACCCGACTTGGCTCCTACAATGAGCAGTTCTTC
TRBJ1-2,.,TRBV19,.,CASSGTRGLYGYTF,TGTGCCAGTAGTGGCACCCGCGGGCTCTATGGCTACACCTTC
TRBJ2-7,few,TRBV9,.,CASSVDVTATYEQYF,TGTGCCAGCAGCGTAGATGTGACAGCAACCTACGAGCAGTACTTC
TRBJ2-3,few,TRBV11-3,TRBD2,CASSLSAGGADTQYF,TGTGCCAGCAGCTTGTCTGCGGGAGGGGCAGATACGCAGTATTTT